The rows below give T cell receptor beta chains drawn from one sample of a study of blood T cell repertoires in COVID-19. The data were produced by immunoSEQ multiplex PCR, yet TCRdb's version contains in-frame clones alone and is incomplete. The sample holds around 65,000 clones, approximately 73% seen once. Sample: peripheral blood. The source is a woman aged 50 to 60 with active or convalescent COVID-19. Both conserved end residues are part of each CDR3.

v_gene: TRBV25-1
len: 15
j_gene: TRBJ2-5
CDR3aa: CASSEVYRTQETQYF

v_gene: TRBV5-1
len: 15
j_gene: TRBJ1-4
CDR3aa: CASSLATGVREKLFF

v_gene: TRBV7-2
len: 14
j_gene: TRBJ1-2
CDR3aa: CASSLRQTSYGYTF

v_gene: TRBV5-1
len: 13
j_gene: TRBJ1-2
CDR3aa: CASSLRGVYGYTF

v_gene: TRBV20-1
len: 11
j_gene: TRBJ1-1
CDR3aa: CSASRNTEAFF

v_gene: TRBV27
len: 13
j_gene: TRBJ2-7
CDR3aa: CASGLRESNEQYF

v_gene: TRBV7-2
len: 15
j_gene: TRBJ2-7
CDR3aa: CASSLVASSSYEQYF

v_gene: TRBV6-5
len: 15
j_gene: TRBJ2-1
CDR3aa: CASKLATGDYNEQFF

v_gene: TRBV4-2
len: 16
j_gene: TRBJ1-5
CDR3aa: CASSQGEGQSNQPQHF

v_gene: TRBV15
len: 14
j_gene: TRBJ2-5
CDR3aa: CATSRGEAQETQYF

v_gene: TRBV7-2
len: 17
j_gene: TRBJ2-2
CDR3aa: CASSFRLAGPNTGELFF

v_gene: TRBV10-3
len: 14
j_gene: TRBJ1-2
CDR3aa: CATDPQGGLYGYTF

v_gene: TRBV5-1
len: 16
j_gene: TRBJ1-1
CDR3aa: CASSGRDSLLNTEAFF

v_gene: TRBV5-1
len: 14
j_gene: TRBJ1-2
CDR3aa: CASSQSQGGHGYTF

v_gene: TRBV19
len: 14
j_gene: TRBJ2-7
CDR3aa: CASSIGRGGNEQYF

v_gene: TRBV5-1
len: 15
j_gene: TRBJ1-1
CDR3aa: CASSLDRGGNTEAFF

v_gene: TRBV5-6
len: 14
j_gene: TRBJ1-2
CDR3aa: CASSLVEGNYGYTF

v_gene: TRBV3-1/TRBV3-2
len: 15
j_gene: TRBJ2-7
CDR3aa: CASSQGRAGFGEQYF

v_gene: TRBV3-1/TRBV3-2
len: 14
j_gene: TRBJ2-5
CDR3aa: CASSRGSAQETQYF

v_gene: TRBV27
len: 13
j_gene: TRBJ1-2
CDR3aa: CFLPGQGARGYTF

v_gene: TRBV9
len: 15
j_gene: TRBJ2-3
CDR3aa: CASSVGGYSTDTQYF

v_gene: TRBV5-5
len: 15
j_gene: TRBJ2-7
CDR3aa: CASSLSRAFFYEQYF

v_gene: TRBV18
len: 18
j_gene: TRBJ2-7
CDR3aa: CASSKGGLAGLSSYEQYF

v_gene: TRBV7-2
len: 17
j_gene: TRBJ2-5
CDR3aa: CASSLGVRELSRETQYF

v_gene: TRBV6-5
len: 13
j_gene: TRBJ2-7
CDR3aa: CASSRGQGAKKYF

v_gene: TRBV6-2/TRBV6-3
len: 13
j_gene: TRBJ1-1
CDR3aa: CASSYRGNTEAFF